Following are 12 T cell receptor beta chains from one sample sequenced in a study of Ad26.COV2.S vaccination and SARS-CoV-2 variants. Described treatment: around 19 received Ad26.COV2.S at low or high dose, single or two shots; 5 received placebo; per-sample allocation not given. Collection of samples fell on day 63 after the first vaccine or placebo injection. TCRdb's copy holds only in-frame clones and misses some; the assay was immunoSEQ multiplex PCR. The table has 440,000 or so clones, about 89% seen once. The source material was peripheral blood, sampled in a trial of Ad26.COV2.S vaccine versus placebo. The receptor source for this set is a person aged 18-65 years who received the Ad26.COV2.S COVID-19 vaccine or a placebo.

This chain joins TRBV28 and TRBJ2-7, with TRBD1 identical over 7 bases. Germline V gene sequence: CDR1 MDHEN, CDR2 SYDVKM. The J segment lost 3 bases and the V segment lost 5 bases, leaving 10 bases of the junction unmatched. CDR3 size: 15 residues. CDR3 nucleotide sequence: TGTGCCAGCAGTCGGGGACAGTTGGGGCTCTACGAGCAGTACTTC. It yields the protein CASSRGQLGLYEQYF. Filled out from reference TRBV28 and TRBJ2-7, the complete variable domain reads DVKVTQSSRYLVKRTGEKVFLECVQDMDHENMFWYRQDPGLGLRLIYFSYDVKMKEKGDIPEGYSVSREKKERFSLILESASTNQTSMYLCASSRGQLGLYEQYFGPGTRLTVT.

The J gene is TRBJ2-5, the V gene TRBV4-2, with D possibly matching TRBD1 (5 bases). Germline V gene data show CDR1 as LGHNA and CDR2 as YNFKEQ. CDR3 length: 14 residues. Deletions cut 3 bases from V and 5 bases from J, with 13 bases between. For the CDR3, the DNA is TGTGCCAGCAGCCACCCAGGGCTTGGGGAGACCCAGTACTTC. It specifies CASSHPGLGETQYF.

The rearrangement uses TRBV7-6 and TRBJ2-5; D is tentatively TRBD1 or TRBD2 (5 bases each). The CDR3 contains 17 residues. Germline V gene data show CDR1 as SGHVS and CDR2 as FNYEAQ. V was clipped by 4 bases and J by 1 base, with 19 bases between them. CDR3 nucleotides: TGTGCCAGCAGCTCCGTTCGGGGACGGTTTAGCCAAGAGACCCAGTACTTC. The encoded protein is CASSSVRGRFSQETQYF.

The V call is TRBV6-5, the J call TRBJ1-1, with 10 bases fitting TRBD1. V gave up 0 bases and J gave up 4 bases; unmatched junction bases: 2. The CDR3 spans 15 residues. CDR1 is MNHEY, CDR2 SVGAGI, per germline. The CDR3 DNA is TGTGCCAGCAGTTACTCGGACAGGGGGACCACTGAAGCTTTCTTT. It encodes CASSYSDRGTTEAFF.

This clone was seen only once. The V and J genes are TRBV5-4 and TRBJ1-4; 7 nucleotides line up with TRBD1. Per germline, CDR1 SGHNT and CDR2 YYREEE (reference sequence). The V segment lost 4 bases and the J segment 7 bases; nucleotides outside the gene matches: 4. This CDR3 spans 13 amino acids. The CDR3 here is CASSPGTAEKLFF. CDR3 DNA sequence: TGTGCCAGCAGCCCGGGGACAGCTGAAAAACTGTTTTTT.

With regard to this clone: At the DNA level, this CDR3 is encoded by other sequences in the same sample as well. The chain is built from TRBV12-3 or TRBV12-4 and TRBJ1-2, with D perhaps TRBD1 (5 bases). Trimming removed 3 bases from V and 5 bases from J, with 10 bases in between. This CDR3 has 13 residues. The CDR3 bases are TGTGCCAGCAGTTTCCAGGGTGGGTATGGCTACACCTTC. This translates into CASSFQGGYGYTF.

CDR3 sequence (DNA): TGTGCCAGCAGTTACCTCCCTCGGGACAGGGTATACGAGCAGTACTTC. Translation: CASSYLPRDRVYEQYF. V and J are TRBV6-2 or TRBV6-3 and TRBJ2-7, with 9 bases aligning to TRBD1. V was pared by 2 bases and J by 4 bases, with 9 bases of the junction left unmatched. The CDR3 is 16 residues long. Germline V gene sequence: CDR1 MNHEY, CDR2 SVGEGT.

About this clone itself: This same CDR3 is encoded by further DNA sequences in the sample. The CDR3 region is CAWSVGGSTDTQYF. The CDR3, as DNA: TGTGCCTGGAGTGTTGGGGGCAGCACAGATACGCAGTATTTT. The rearrangement links TRBV30 to TRBJ2-3; TRBD1 is a possible D gene (6 bases). CDR3 length equals 14 residues. Germline CDR1 and CDR2: GTSNPN and SVGIG (reference sequence). Trimming pared 0 bases from V and 0 bases from J, leaving 7 bases between. Full variable domain (remainder filled in from reference TRBV30 and TRBJ2-3): SQTIHQWPATLVQPVGSPLSLECTVEGTSNPNLYWYRQAAGRGLQLLFYSVGIGQISSEVPQNLSASRPQDRQFILSSKKLLLSDSGFYLCAWSVGGSTDTQYFGPGTRLTVL.

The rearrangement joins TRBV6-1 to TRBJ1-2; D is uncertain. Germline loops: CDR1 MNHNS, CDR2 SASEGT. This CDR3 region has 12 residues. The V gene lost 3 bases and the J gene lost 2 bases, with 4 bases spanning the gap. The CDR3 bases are TGTGCCAGCAGTGAGGTCAACTATGGCTACACCTTC. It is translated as CASSEVNYGYTF.

The chain's CDR3 is CASSLEGRTYEQYF. CDR3 bases: TGTGCCAGCAGCTTAGAGGGCAGAACCTACGAGCAGTACTTC. This rearrangement joins TRBV7-6 to TRBJ2-7; D unclear. Germline CDR1 SGHVS, CDR2 FNYEAQ. This CDR3 comprises 14 residues. V was cut by 1 base and J by 2 bases, with 9 bases left in between.

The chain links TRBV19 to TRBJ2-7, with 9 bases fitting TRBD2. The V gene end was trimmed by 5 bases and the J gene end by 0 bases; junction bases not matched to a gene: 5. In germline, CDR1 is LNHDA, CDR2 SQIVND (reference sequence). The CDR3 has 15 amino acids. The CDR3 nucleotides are TGTGCCAGTAGTCGTGGACTAGCGACCTCCTACGAGCAGTACTTC. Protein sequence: CASSRGLATSYEQYF.

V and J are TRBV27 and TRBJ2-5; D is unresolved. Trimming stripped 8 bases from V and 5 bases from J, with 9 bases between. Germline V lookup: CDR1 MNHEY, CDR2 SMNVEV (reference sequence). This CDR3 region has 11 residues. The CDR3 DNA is TGTGCCAGCTTGGACGGCGAGACCCAGTACTTC. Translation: CASLDGETQYF.